The rows below give T cell receptor beta chains drawn from one sample of a study of blood T cell repertoires in COVID-19. The method was immunoSEQ multiplex PCR; TCRdb's version includes in-frame clones alone and lacks a portion of them. There are approximately 250,000 clones in the sample; approximately 86% occur only once, and approximately 8.2% lies in the top ten. The sequenced sample consisted of peripheral blood. The source is a middle-aged man with active or convalescent COVID-19. Each CDR3 is given with its conserved first and last residue. The D gene is left open where the match is weak. Some rows mark clone size as missing; the rest say once, few, many or name a class of expanded clone.

cdr3_length d_call j_call v_call clone_size cdr3_aa cdr3_nt
14 . TRBJ1-2 TRBV2 . CASSEEGIGYGYTF TGTGCCAGCAGTGAGGAGGGAATCGGATATGGCTACACCTTC
13 . TRBJ1-1 TRBV5-1 . CASSPVGGPEAFF TGCGCCAGCAGCCCCGTCGGGGGGCCTGAAGCTTTCTTT
14 TRBD1 TRBJ1-5 TRBV11-2 . CASSWTGGSQPQHF TGTGCCAGCAGCTGGACAGGGGGCAGTCAGCCCCAGCATTTT
15 TRBD1 TRBJ1-4 TRBV28 . CASSSRQGGNEKLFF TGTGCCAGCAGTTCTCGACAGGGGGGAAATGAAAAACTGTTTTTT
18 . TRBJ1-5 TRBV19 . CASSIDPPAVQGNQPQHF TGTGCCAGTAGTATAGACCCACCCGCCGTACAGGGCAATCAGCCCCAGCATTTT
15 TRBD1 TRBJ1-5 TRBV5-1 . CASSLTGGGNQPQHF TGCGCCAGCAGCTTGACAGGGGGCGGGAATCAGCCCCAGCATTTT
16 . TRBJ2-1 TRBV4-1 . CASSPDWMESYNEQFF TGCGCCAGCAGCCCGGACTGGATGGAGTCCTACAATGAGCAGTTCTTC
13 TRBD2 TRBJ2-1 TRBV12-3/TRBV12-4 . CASGLAVYNEQFF TGTGCCAGCGGACTAGCGGTTTACAATGAGCAGTTCTTC
16 TRBD1 TRBJ2-7 TRBV24-1 . CATSDGGTGGDYEQYF TGTGCCACCAGTGATGGGGGGACAGGGGGCGATTACGAGCAGTACTTC
14 . TRBJ1-1 TRBV6-6 few CASRLRAGNTEAFF TGTGCCAGCAGGCTCAGGGCAGGGAACACTGAAGCTTTCTTT
19 TRBD2 TRBJ2-3 TRBV24-1 . CATSPRGVLAGGSFDTQYF TGTGCCACCAGCCCCCGGGGGGTGCTAGCGGGAGGATCATTTGATACGCAGTATTTT
15 . TRBJ1-6 TRBV19 . CASSIARVTNSPLHF TGTGCCAGTAGTATAGCCCGGGTGACTAATTCACCCCTCCACTTT
16 . TRBJ2-1 TRBV15 . CATSSTGGGYRNEQFF TGTGCCACCAGCAGCACAGGGGGGGGGTATCGGAATGAGCAGTTCTTC
14 . TRBJ2-7 TRBV14 . CASSQEGHSYEQYF TGTGCCAGCAGCCAAGAGGGACACTCCTACGAGCAGTACTTC
16 TRBD1 TRBJ2-1 TRBV24-1 . CATSDQQGKSYNEQFF TGTGCCACCAGTGACCAACAGGGGAAGTCCTACAATGAGCAGTTCTTC
15 . TRBJ1-3 TRBV25-1 . CASTDPGHSGNTIYF TGTGCCAGCACCGATCCAGGCCACTCTGGAAACACCATATATTTT
18 TRBD1 TRBJ1-1 TRBV19 . CASSAPTPGGIMNTEAFF TGTGCCAGTAGTGCCCCTACCCCAGGGGGAATAATGAACACTGAAGCTTTCTTT
12 TRBD1 TRBJ2-7 TRBV29-1 . CSGMDRLNEQYF TGCAGCGGGATGGACAGGCTCAACGAGCAGTACTTC
17 TRBD1 TRBJ1-2 TRBV27 . CASSSRLGQGSIYGYTF TGTGCCAGCAGTTCCCGGCTGGGACAGGGCTCAATCTATGGCTACACCTTC
16 TRBD1 TRBJ2-7 TRBV7-8 . CASSLVPGQGNFEQYF TGTGCCAGCAGCTTAGTCCCGGGACAGGGGAATTTCGAGCAGTACTTC
15 . TRBJ2-5 TRBV19 . CASSIGGQYKETQYF TGTGCCAGTAGTATAGGTGGACAGTACAAAGAGACCCAGTACTTC
15 . TRBJ1-2 TRBV18 . CASSPDRDGGDGYTF TGTGCCAGCTCACCAGACCGGGACGGGGGGGACGGCTACACCTTC
13 . TRBJ1-6 TRBV9 . CASSVGRDSPLHF TGTGCCAGCAGCGTTGGTCGGGATTCACCCCTCCACTTT
14 . TRBJ2-5 TRBV7-2 . CASSLNGFQETQYF TGTGCCAGCAGCTTAAACGGGTTCCAAGAGACCCAGTACTTC
14 TRBD1 TRBJ1-1 TRBV28 . CASSKTGSYTEAFF TGTGCCAGCAGTAAGACAGGGTCCTACACTGAAGCTTTCTTT
14 . TRBJ1-1 TRBV6-5 . CASSLWGGPTEAFF TGTGCCAGCAGTCTTTGGGGGGGCCCCACTGAAGCTTTCTTT